Listed below are T cell receptor beta chains from one sample, sequenced in a study of response to subunit inactivated influenza vaccine. Using its own MiXCR run on the RT-PCR reads, TCRdb lists one record per CDR3 protein. The sample consists of around 170,000 distinct CDR3 sequences, 9.5% to 12% of them appearing once. Specimen: CD8+ T cells sorted from PBMCs, collected around 2 years after vaccination. The receptors derive from a man between 45 and 75 years old who received an inactivated influenza vaccine. Both conserved end residues are part of each CDR3. Each record gives: V gene, D gene, clone size, J gene, CDR3 protein, CDR3 DNA. D genes are given only for firm matches. The listing skips clone size in some rows; elsewhere it reads once, few, many or a size class.

v_gene: TRBV29-1
d_gene: NA
abundance: few
j_gene: TRBJ2-2
CDR3aa: CSVESRAGGNTGELFF
CDR3nt: TGCAGCGTTGAAAGTCGGGCAGGAGGGAACACCGGGGAGCTGTTTTTT

v_gene: TRBV27
d_gene: NA
abundance: few
j_gene: TRBJ1-1
CDR3aa: CASSLSLEGGYTEAFF
CDR3nt: TGTGCCAGCAGTTTATCGTTGGAGGGGGGTTACACTGAAGCTTTCTTT

v_gene: TRBV5-1
d_gene: NA
abundance: few
j_gene: TRBJ1-4
CDR3aa: CASSLASLNEKLFF
CDR3nt: TGCGCCAGCAGCTTGGCCAGCCTCAATGAAAAACTGTTTTTT

v_gene: TRBV25-1
d_gene: NA
abundance: few
j_gene: TRBJ1-4
CDR3aa: CASMEGNGKLFF
CDR3nt: TGTGCCAGTATGGAGGGGAACGGAAAACTGTTTTTT

v_gene: TRBV7-8
d_gene: TRBD2
abundance: NA
j_gene: TRBJ2-7
CDR3aa: CASSYLAGADEQYF
CDR3nt: TGTGCCAGCAGCTATCTAGCGGGGGCGGACGAGCAGTACTTC

v_gene: TRBV29-1
d_gene: TRBD1
abundance: many
j_gene: TRBJ2-7
CDR3aa: CSVDGFRDRGSYEQYF
CDR3nt: TGCAGCGTTGACGGGTTCCGGGACAGGGGGAGCTACGAGCAGTACTTC

v_gene: TRBV3-1
d_gene: NA
abundance: few
j_gene: TRBJ2-7
CDR3aa: CASSQDTWQGPSSYEQYF
CDR3nt: TGTGCCAGCAGCCAAGATACGTGGCAGGGACCGAGCTCCTACGAGCAGTACTTC

v_gene: TRBV7-9
d_gene: NA
abundance: NA
j_gene: TRBJ2-2
CDR3aa: CASSRSGELFF
CDR3nt: TGTGCCAGCAGCAGGTCCGGGGAGCTGTTTTTT

v_gene: TRBV2
d_gene: NA
abundance: few
j_gene: TRBJ1-2
CDR3aa: CASNKNYGYTF
CDR3nt: TGTGCCAGCAATAAGAACTATGGCTACACCTTC

v_gene: TRBV6-2/TRBV6-3
d_gene: NA
abundance: few
j_gene: TRBJ2-7
CDR3aa: CASSYRSFAYEQYF
CDR3nt: TGTGCCAGCAGTTACAGATCTTTTGCGTACGAGCAGTACTTC

v_gene: TRBV9
d_gene: NA
abundance: few
j_gene: TRBJ2-2
CDR3aa: CASSVALSNTGELFF
CDR3nt: TGTGCCAGCAGCGTAGCCCTTTCCAACACCGGGGAGCTGTTTTTT

v_gene: TRBV2
d_gene: TRBD1
abundance: few
j_gene: TRBJ2-3
CDR3aa: CASVEVPGTGGPDTQYF
CDR3nt: TGTGCCAGCGTCGAGGTACCAGGGACAGGGGGGCCAGATACGCAGTATTTT

v_gene: TRBV9
d_gene: TRBD2
abundance: NA
j_gene: TRBJ2-7
CDR3aa: CASSALAGPSYEQYF
CDR3nt: TGTGCCAGCAGCGCCCTAGCGGGTCCCTCCTACGAGCAGTACTTC

v_gene: TRBV6-2/TRBV6-3
d_gene: NA
abundance: few
j_gene: TRBJ2-1
CDR3aa: CASSLTGGSYNEQFF
CDR3nt: TGTGCCAGCAGTTTGACCGGGGGCTCCTACAATGAGCAGTTCTTC

v_gene: TRBV29-1
d_gene: NA
abundance: NA
j_gene: TRBJ2-3
CDR3aa: CSAPALGNTDTQYF
CDR3nt: TGCAGCGCCCCTGCACTTGGCAATACGGATACGCAGTATTTT

v_gene: TRBV20-1
d_gene: TRBD1
abundance: once
j_gene: TRBJ1-1
CDR3aa: CSAYGTVGNTEAFF
CDR3nt: TGCAGTGCGTATGGGACAGTCGGGAACACTGAAGCTTTCTTT

v_gene: TRBV19
d_gene: NA
abundance: few
j_gene: TRBJ2-7
CDR3aa: CASSIAVDTYEQYF
CDR3nt: TGTGCCAGTAGTATAGCCGTCGATACCTACGAGCAGTACTTC